These 3 T cell receptor beta chains were sequenced from one sample in a study of CD8+CD57+ T cells in acquired aplastic anemia. It was genomic DNA that served as the template for profiling TCR beta VDJ and CDR3. TCRdb reprocessed the reads with MiXCR, giving one entry per CDR3 protein. Here the sample spans about 130,000 distinct CDR3 sequences, about 48% being singletons. The sequenced material came from sorted CD4+, CD8+, or CD8+CD57+ T cells (not recorded which) from PBMCs. Every receptor here comes from a human donor in good health, serving as a control.

CDR3 sequence (DNA): TGTGCCAGCTACCATCCGAACACCGGGGAGCTGTTTTTT. It codes for CASYHPNTGELFF. The chain recombines TRBV2 with TRBJ2-2; no clear D gene. V lost 8 bases to trimming and J lost 0 bases, with 7 bases between them. The CDR3 has 13 residues. The germline CDR1 and CDR2 sequences are SNHLY and FYNNEI.

This clonotype was recorded once. V and J are TRBV24-1 and TRBJ2-3; no clear D. The CDR3 spans 14 residues. V shed 2 bases and J shed 4 bases, with 9 bases lying between them. Germline CDR1 KGHDR, CDR2 SFDVKD. CDR3 region: CATSDSPPADTQYF. The DNA for the CDR3 is TGTGCCACCAGTGATTCCCCCCCGGCAGATACGCAGTATTTT.

In the case of this clonotype: Since a much larger clone is just one base distant, this may be a read error. The rearrangement uses TRBV10-3 and TRBJ2-2, with TRBD1 as a possible D gene (6 bases). The CDR3 is 12 amino acids. The germline gives CDR1 ENHRY, CDR2 SYGVKD. The CDR3 region is CASSRDTGELLF. The CDR3 region has the DNA TGTGCCAGCAGCAGGGACACCGGGGAGCTGCTTTTT.